A selection of T cell receptor beta chains follows, all from one sample in a study of blood T cell repertoires in COVID-19. Sequenced by immunoSEQ multiplex PCR; TCRdb stores in-frame clones only, minus some. The sample has roughly 120,000 clones, more than 90% seen once. The sequenced sample was peripheral blood. Receptors were obtained from a man between 60 and 75 years old with COVID-19, enrolled during active disease. CDR3s include the opening cysteine and the closing phenylalanine or tryptophan. D genes are given only for firm matches. The size field is filled for only some rows; it gives once, few, many or a size class.

>TRBV13|TRBJ1-4|.|.
CASSARDGWEKLFF
TGTGCCAGCAGCGCGCGGGACGGGTGGGAAAAACTGTTTTTT
>TRBV10-3|TRBJ2-3|.|TRBD2
CATRPLAASDTQYF
TGTGCCACCAGGCCACTAGCGGCATCAGATACGCAGTATTTT
>TRBV6-2/TRBV6-3|TRBJ2-3|.|.
CASSYGTGTTDTQYF
TGTGCCAGCAGTTACGGCACAGGGACGACAGATACGCAGTATTTT
>TRBV6-6|TRBJ1-5|.|TRBD1
CATTPPGQGINQPQHF
TGTGCCACCACACCTCCGGGACAGGGTATCAATCAGCCCCAGCATTTT
>TRBV28|TRBJ2-7|.|TRBD1
CASPSGTGGTYEQYF
TGTGCCAGTCCGAGTGGGACAGGGGGGACCTACGAGCAGTACTTC
>TRBV5-1|TRBJ2-3|few|TRBD2
CASSLGLAATDTQYF
TGCGCCAGCAGCTTGGGACTAGCGGCCACAGATACGCAGTATTTT
>TRBV19|TRBJ2-7|.|TRBD1
CASSKRQGPYEQYF
TGTGCCAGTAGTAAGAGACAGGGTCCCTACGAGCAGTACTTC
>TRBV18|TRBJ2-3|.|.
CASSLGGLSASTDTQYF
TGTGCCAGCTCACTCGGGGGACTTTCCGCTAGCACAGATACGCAGTATTTT
>TRBV6-6|TRBJ1-3|.|TRBD1
CASSLRTGGVSGNTIYF
TGTGCCAGCAGTCTACGGACAGGGGGGGTCTCTGGAAACACCATATATTTT
>TRBV6-2/TRBV6-3|TRBJ2-7|.|TRBD1
CASSYLDRGYSYEQYF
TGTGCCAGCAGTTACTTAGACAGGGGATACTCCTACGAGCAGTACTTC
>TRBV11-3|TRBJ2-1|.|.
CASSSIVPSSYNEQFF
TGTGCCAGCAGCTCCATTGTCCCGAGCTCCTACAATGAGCAGTTCTTC
>TRBV11-2|TRBJ2-7|.|.
CASSPTPTYEQYF
TGTGCCAGCAGTCCGACACCTACCTACGAGCAGTACTTC
>TRBV4-1|TRBJ1-1|.|.
CASSQAGRVHTEAFF
TGCGCCAGCAGCCAAGCAGGCAGGGTTCACACTGAAGCTTTCTTT
>TRBV5-1|TRBJ1-2|.|.
CASSLPGAGYNYGYTF
TGCGCCAGCAGCTTGCCGGGAGCAGGGTATAACTATGGCTACACCTTC
>TRBV2|TRBJ2-5|.|TRBD2
CASSGTSGSVGETQYF
TGTGCCAGCAGTGGGACTAGCGGGAGTGTTGGAGAGACCCAGTACTTC
>TRBV24-1|TRBJ2-2|.|TRBD1
CATRQGAGGELFF
TGTGCCACACGGCAGGGGGCTGGCGGGGAGCTGTTTTTT
>TRBV6-5|TRBJ1-2|few|TRBD1
CASSYGQEAEGYTF
TGTGCCAGCAGTTACGGACAGGAGGCGGAGGGCTACACCTTC
>TRBV15|TRBJ2-1|.|.
CATSRLRDFDNEQFF
TGTGCCACCAGCAGACTTCGGGACTTCGACAATGAGCAGTTCTTC
>TRBV6-6|TRBJ2-1|once|TRBD2
CASSYAGAYNEQFF
TGTGCCAGCAGTTACGCGGGGGCCTACAATGAGCAGTTCTTC
>TRBV6-5|TRBJ2-6|.|.
CASTSSGANVLTF
TGTGCCAGCACGTCTTCTGGGGCCAACGTCCTGACTTTC
>TRBV24-1|TRBJ2-2|.|TRBD1
CATSGPGTGGFGELFF
TGTGCCACCAGTGGTCCCGGGACAGGGGGTTTCGGGGAGCTGTTTTTT
>TRBV6-6|TRBJ1-5|.|TRBD1
CASSPRTGANSNQPQHF
TGTGCCAGCAGTCCAAGGACAGGGGCAAATAGCAATCAGCCCCAGCATTTT
>TRBV9|TRBJ1-2|once|.
CASSAGPLGYTF
TGTGCCAGCAGCGCAGGCCCCCTGGGCTACACCTTC
>TRBV7-9|TRBJ1-1|once|TRBD1
CASSLGGTENTEAFF
TGTGCCAGCAGCTTAGGCGGGACAGAGAACACTGAAGCTTTCTTT
>TRBV6-5|TRBJ2-7|once|.
CASSTSGTGQYF
TGTGCCAGCAGTACGTCCGGGACTGGGCAGTACTTC